This entry concerns a single TCR beta chain. Its specificity is unknown. The sample comes from a study of cytomegalovirus exposure and HLA in healthy donors. Study information: Earlier sequencing of some 180 million T cells yielded 95 million to 120 million unique TCR beta sequences. General study points: The investigators catalogued 150 to 200 TCR beta chains as cytomegalovirus-associated. Relative to the approximately 670-donor mean, N-insertions were reportedly fewer in an Asian-associated ancestry cluster in a later analysis.

Use of 60 Vbeta and 13 Jbeta primers characterized the PCR. TCRdb's table, derived via immunoSEQ multiplex PCR, lists solely in-frame clones and lacks some. The sample gives about 67,000 clones, 68% of which show up once; approximately 2.2% is in the top ten. It was healthy bone marrow donors who served as donors. The sequencing sample was made of PBMCs. This sequence originates from a woman in her 30s in good health and CMV-seronegative.

The chain's CDR3 is CASIAQGSYEQYF. The CDR3 nucleotides read TGTGCCAGCATCGCTCAGGGGAGCTACGAGCAGTACTTC. The chain joins TRBV6-1 to TRBJ2-7; a possible D gene is TRBD1 (6 bases). There are 13 residues in the CDR3. Trimming took 7 bases from V and 3 from J, leaving 13 bases between them. Germline CDR1 is MNHNS and CDR2 is SASEGT.